The entry that follows covers one T cell receptor beta chain sequence. Grouping used clinical history reported by participants in a survey and questionnaire. This specimen belongs to a study of blood T cell repertoires in COVID-19. Study-level information: Italy, Spain and the United States were the sources of the convalescent and acute COVID-19 samples.

CDR3 length: 13 amino acids. Deletions cut 4 bases from V and 0 bases from J, with 9 bases between. Germline CDR1 and CDR2: SQVTM and ANQGSEA. The assay was immunoSEQ multiplex PCR, and TCRdb's table has in-frame clones only and misses some. The data show roughly 170,000 clones, approximately 82% seen once. The genes are TRBV29-1 and TRBJ1-1; D is perhaps TRBD1 (6 bases). This sequence originates from a woman aged 45-65 years in a cohort exposed to, infected with or recovered from COVID-19 (not recorded which). Sequencing input: PBMCs or T cells enriched from blood (not recorded which). The CDR3 is CSVVGQLNTEAFF. The CDR3 coding sequence is TGCAGCGTTGTCGGACAGTTGAACACTGAAGCTTTCTTT.